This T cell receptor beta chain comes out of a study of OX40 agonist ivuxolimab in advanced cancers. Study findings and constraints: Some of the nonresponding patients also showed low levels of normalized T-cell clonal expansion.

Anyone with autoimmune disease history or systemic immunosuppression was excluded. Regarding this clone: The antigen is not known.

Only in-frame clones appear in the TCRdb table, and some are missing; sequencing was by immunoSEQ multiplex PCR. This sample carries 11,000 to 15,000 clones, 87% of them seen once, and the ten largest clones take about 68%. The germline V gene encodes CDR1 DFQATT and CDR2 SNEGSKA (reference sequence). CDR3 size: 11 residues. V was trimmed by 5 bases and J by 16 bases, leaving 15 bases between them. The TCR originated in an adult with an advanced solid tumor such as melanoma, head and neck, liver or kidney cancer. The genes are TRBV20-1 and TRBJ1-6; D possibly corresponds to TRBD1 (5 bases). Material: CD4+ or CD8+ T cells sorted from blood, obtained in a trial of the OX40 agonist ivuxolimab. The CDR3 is CSAFVGGGLHF. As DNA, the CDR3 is TGCAGTGCTTTCGTGGGGGGGGGACTCCACTTT.